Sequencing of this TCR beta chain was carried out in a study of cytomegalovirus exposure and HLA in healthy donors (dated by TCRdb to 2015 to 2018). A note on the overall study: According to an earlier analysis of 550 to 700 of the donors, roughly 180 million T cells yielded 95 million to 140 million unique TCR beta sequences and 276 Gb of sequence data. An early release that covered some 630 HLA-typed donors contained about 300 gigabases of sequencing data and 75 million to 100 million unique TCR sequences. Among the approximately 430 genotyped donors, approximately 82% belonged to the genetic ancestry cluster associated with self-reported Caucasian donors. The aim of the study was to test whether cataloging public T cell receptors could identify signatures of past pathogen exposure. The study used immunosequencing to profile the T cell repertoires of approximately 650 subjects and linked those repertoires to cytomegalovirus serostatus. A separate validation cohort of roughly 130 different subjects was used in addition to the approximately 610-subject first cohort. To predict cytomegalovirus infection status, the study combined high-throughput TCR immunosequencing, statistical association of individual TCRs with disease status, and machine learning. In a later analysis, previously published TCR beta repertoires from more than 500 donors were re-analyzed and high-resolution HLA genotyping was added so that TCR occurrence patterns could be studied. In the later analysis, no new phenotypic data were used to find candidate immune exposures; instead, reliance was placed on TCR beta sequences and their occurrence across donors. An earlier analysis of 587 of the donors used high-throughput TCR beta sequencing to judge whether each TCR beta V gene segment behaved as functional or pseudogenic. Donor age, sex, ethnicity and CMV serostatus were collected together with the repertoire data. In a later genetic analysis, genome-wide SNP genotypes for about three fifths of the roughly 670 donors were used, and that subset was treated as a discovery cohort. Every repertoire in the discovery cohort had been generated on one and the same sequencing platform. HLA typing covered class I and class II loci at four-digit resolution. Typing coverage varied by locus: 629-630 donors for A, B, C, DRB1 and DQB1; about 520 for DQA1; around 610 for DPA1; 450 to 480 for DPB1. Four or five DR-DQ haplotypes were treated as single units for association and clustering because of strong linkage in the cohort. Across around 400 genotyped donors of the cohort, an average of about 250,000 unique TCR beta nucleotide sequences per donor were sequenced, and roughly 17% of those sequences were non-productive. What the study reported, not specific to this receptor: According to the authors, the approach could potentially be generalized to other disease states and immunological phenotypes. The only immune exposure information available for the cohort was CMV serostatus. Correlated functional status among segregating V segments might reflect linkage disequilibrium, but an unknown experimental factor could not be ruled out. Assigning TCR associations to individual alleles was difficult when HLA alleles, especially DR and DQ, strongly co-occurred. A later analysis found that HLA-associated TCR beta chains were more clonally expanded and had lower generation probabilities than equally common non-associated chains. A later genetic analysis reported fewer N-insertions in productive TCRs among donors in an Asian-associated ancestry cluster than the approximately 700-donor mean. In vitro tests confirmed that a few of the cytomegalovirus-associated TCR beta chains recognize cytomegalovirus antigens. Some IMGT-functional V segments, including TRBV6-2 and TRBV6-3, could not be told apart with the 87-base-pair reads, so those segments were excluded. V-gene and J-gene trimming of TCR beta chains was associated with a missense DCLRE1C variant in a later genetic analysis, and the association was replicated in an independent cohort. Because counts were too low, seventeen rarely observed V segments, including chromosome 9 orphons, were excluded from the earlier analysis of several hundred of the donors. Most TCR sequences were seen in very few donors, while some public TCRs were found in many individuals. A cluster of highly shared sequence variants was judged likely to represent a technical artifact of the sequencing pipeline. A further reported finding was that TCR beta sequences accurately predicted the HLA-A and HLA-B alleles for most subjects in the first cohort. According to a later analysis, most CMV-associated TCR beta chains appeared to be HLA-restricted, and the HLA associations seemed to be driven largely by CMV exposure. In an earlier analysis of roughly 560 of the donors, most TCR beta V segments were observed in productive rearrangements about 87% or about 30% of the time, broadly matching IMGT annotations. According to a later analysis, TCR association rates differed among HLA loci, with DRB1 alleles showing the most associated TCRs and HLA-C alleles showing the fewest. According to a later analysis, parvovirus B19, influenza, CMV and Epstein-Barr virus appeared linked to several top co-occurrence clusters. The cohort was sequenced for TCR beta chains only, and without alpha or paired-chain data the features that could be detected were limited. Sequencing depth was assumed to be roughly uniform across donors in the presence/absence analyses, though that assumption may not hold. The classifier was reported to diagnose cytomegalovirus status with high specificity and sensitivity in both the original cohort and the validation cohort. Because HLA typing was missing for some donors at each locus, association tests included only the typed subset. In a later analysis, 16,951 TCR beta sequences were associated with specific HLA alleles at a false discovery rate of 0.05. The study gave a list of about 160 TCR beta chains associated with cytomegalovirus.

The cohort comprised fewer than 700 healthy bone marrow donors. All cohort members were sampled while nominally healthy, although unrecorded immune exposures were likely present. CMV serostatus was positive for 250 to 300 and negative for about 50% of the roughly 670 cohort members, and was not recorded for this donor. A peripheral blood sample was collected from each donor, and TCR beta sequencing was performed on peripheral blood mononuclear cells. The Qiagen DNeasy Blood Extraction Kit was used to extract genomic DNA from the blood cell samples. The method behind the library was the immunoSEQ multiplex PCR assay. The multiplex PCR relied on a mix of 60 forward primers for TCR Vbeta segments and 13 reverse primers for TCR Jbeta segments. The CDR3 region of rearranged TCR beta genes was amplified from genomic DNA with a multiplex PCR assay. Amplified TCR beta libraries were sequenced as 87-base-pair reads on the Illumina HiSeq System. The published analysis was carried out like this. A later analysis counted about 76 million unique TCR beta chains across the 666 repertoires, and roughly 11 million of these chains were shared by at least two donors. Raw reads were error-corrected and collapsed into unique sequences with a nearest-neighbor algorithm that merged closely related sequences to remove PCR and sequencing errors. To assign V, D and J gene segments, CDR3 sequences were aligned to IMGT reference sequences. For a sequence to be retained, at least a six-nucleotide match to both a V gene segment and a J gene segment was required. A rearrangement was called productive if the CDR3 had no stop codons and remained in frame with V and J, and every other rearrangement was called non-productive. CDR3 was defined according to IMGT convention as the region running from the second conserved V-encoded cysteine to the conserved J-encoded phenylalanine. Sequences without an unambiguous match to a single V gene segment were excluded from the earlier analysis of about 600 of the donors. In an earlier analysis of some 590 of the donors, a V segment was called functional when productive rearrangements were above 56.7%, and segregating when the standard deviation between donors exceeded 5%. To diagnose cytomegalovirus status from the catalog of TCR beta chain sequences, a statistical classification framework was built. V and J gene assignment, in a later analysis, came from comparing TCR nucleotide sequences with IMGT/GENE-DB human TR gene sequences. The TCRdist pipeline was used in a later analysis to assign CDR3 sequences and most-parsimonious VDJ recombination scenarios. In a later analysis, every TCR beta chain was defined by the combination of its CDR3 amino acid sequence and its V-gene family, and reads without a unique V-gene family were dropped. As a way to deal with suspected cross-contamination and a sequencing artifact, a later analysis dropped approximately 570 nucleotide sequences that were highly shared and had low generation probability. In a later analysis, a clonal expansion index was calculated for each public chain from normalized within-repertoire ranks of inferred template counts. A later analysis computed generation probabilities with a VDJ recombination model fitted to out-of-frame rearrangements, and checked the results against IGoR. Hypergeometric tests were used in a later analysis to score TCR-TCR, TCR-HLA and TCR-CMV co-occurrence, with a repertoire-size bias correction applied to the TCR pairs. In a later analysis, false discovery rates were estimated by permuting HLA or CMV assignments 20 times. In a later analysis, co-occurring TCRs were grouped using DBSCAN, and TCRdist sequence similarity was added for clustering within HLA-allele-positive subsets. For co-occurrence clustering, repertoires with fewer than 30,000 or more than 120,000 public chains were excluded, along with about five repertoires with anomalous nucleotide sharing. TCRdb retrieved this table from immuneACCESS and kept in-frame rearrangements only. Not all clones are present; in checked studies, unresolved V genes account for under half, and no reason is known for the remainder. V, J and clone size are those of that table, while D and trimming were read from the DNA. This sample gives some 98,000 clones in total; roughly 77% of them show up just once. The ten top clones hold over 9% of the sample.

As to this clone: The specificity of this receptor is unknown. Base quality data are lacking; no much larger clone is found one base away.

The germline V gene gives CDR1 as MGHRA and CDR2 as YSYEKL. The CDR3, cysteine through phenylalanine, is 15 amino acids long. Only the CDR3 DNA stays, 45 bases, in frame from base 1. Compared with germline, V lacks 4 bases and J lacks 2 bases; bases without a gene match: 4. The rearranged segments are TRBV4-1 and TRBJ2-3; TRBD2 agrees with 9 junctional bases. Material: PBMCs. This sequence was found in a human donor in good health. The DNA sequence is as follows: TGCGCCAGCAGCCCGATAGCGGGGGTCACAGATACGCAGTATTTT. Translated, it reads CASSPIAGVTDTQYF.